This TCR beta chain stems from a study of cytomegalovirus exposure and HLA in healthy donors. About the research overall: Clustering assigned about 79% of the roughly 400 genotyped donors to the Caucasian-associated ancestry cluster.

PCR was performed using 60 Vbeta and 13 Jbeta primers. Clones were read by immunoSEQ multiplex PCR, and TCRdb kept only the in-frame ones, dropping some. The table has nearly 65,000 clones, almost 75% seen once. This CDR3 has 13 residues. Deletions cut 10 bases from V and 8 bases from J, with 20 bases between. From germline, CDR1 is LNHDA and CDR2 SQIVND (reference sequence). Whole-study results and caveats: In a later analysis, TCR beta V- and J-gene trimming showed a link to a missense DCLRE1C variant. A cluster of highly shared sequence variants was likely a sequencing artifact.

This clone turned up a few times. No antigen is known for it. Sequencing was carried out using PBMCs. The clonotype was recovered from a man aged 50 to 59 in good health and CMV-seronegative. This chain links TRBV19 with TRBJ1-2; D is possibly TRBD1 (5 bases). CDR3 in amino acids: CATEFAMGGGYTF. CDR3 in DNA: TGTGCCACCGAATTTGCGATGGGGGGGGGCTACACCTTC.